Listed below are T cell receptor beta chains from one sample, sequenced in a study of beta chain features in type 1 diabetes. TCRdb's copy holds only in-frame clones and misses some; the assay was immunoSEQ multiplex PCR. The sample shows under 400,000 clones, 10% to 15% of them seen only once. Sequenced material: naive CD4+ T cells from blood. These TCRs come from a man aged 18 to 30 in good health. The CDR3 runs from the conserved cysteine through the conserved F or W. The order of the fields is CDR3 protein, CDR3 DNA, D gene, V gene, clone size, J gene. A D gene is named only where the DNA matches it firmly. A row's size may be missing; if present it is once, few, many or a size class.

CASSVAAGVGDEQYF TGTGCCAGCAGCGTGGCTGCGGGAGTAGGGGACGAGCAGTACTTC TRBD2 TRBV9 few TRBJ2-7
CASSLAGTAYGYTF TGTGCCAGCAGCTTAGCTGGGACAGCATATGGCTACACCTTC TRBD1 TRBV7-2 few TRBJ1-2
CAWIPHWTSGRDYNEQFF TGTGCCTGGATTCCACACTGGACTAGCGGGAGAGACTACAATGAGCAGTTCTTC TRBD2 TRBV30 few TRBJ2-1
CASSLPTLSYEQYF TGTGCCAGCAGCCTCCCGACACTCTCCTACGAGCAGTACTTC - TRBV5-4 many TRBJ2-7
CAWGQGVNSPLHF TGTGCCTGGGGACAGGGGGTTAATTCACCCCTCCACTTT TRBD1 TRBV30 - TRBJ1-6
CAISESEQGNGYTF TGTGCCATCAGTGAGTCGGAACAGGGAAATGGCTACACCTTC - TRBV10-3 - TRBJ1-2
CASSLIGVAGADTQYF TGCGCCAGCAGCCTTATCGGGGTAGCGGGGGCAGATACGCAGTATTTT TRBD2 TRBV4-3 - TRBJ2-3
CASSRWTAYEQYF TGCGCCAGCAGCCGATGGACAGCTTACGAGCAGTACTTC - TRBV5-1 few TRBJ2-7
CASSPPGQGENYGYTF TGTGCCAGCTCACCACCGGGACAGGGCGAAAACTATGGCTACACCTTC TRBD1 TRBV18 few TRBJ1-2
CASSLGNARDTQYF TGTGCCAGCAGCTTAGGAAACGCACGGGATACGCAGTATTTT - TRBV7-8 few TRBJ2-3
CASSPRTGRYEQYF TGTGCCAGTAGTCCCCGGACAGGGAGGTACGAGCAGTACTTC TRBD1 TRBV19 few TRBJ2-7
CASSGQGGGETQYF TGTGCCAGCAGTGGACAGGGTGGCGGAGAGACCCAGTACTTC TRBD1 TRBV6-1 few TRBJ2-5
CASSTGTSGLNEQFF TGTGCCAGTAGTACCGGGACTAGCGGGCTGAATGAGCAGTTCTTC TRBD2 TRBV19 few TRBJ2-1
CASSFLGTVQETQYF TGTGCCAGCAGCTTCCTCGGGACAGTCCAAGAGACCCAGTACTTC TRBD1 TRBV5-6 - TRBJ2-5
CASSSPTTQETQYF TGTGCCAGCAGTTCCCCGACAACTCAAGAGACCCAGTACTTC - TRBV28 - TRBJ2-5
CASSETGGGEQYF TGCGCCAGCAGCGAGACAGGGGGCGGCGAGCAGTACTTC TRBD1 TRBV5-1 - TRBJ2-7
CATSRDPTGGVDEQYF TGTGCCACCAGCAGAGACCCCACAGGGGGCGTCGACGAGCAGTACTTC TRBD1 TRBV15 - TRBJ2-7
CASSLGLGAANTEAFF TGTGCCAGCAGCTTAGGGTTAGGGGCAGCGAACACTGAAGCTTTCTTT - TRBV9 few TRBJ1-1
CASSQATGKTEAFF TGTGCCAGCAGCCAGGCGACGGGAAAGACTGAAGCTTTCTTT - TRBV7-8 few TRBJ1-1
CASSPARNTGELFF TGTGCCAGCAGTCCCGCCAGGAACACCGGGGAGCTGTTTTTT - TRBV11-2 few TRBJ2-2
CASSPRGGAYNEQFF TGTGCCAGCAGTCCCCGTGGGGGCGCCTACAATGAGCAGTTCTTC - TRBV6-5 - TRBJ2-1
CASSLDRGENQPQHF TGTGCCAGCAGCCTGGACAGGGGCGAGAATCAGCCCCAGCATTTT TRBD1 TRBV2 few TRBJ1-5
CASEKNTQYF TGTGCCAGTGAGAAGAATACGCAGTATTTT - TRBV28 - TRBJ2-3
CASSTPGLANYEQYF TGTGCCAGCAGCACACCGGGACTAGCGAACTACGAGCAGTACTTC - TRBV21-1 - TRBJ2-7